The sequence of this TCR beta chain was determined in a study of cytomegalovirus exposure and HLA in healthy donors (dated by TCRdb to the late 2010s). For the study in its entirety: According to an earlier analysis of several hundred of the donors, 200 million or so T cells yielded roughly 100 million unique TCR beta sequences and 276 Gb of sequence data. Both class I and class II loci were covered by HLA typing, at four-digit resolution. To predict cytomegalovirus infection status, the study combined high-throughput TCR immunosequencing, statistical association of individual TCRs with disease status, and machine learning. Every discovery cohort repertoire had been produced on one sequencing platform. A separate validation cohort of over 95 different subjects was used in addition to the approximately 700-subject first cohort. The genetic ancestry cluster associated with self-reported Caucasian donors included approximately 85% of the 350 to 500 genotyped donors. Donor age, sex, ethnicity and CMV serostatus were collected together with the repertoire data. Rather than using new phenotypic data, the later analysis identified candidate immune exposures from TCR beta sequences and from how often those sequences occurred across donors. On average, about 200,000 unique TCR beta nucleotide sequences were sequenced per donor among some 420 genotyped donors of the cohort, with 15% to 20% of those sequences being non-productive. The number of typed donors differed by locus: about 620-640 for A, B, C, DRB1 and DQB1; approximately 520 for DQA1; approximately 600 for DPA1; and 450 to 480 for DPB1. An earlier analysis of more than 450 of the donors used high-throughput TCR beta sequencing to judge whether each TCR beta V gene segment behaved as functional or pseudogenic. A later analysis re-examined previously published TCR beta repertoires from more than 550 donors and added high-resolution HLA genotyping to investigate patterns of TCR occurrence. Using immunosequencing, the study profiled T cell repertoires from some 670 subjects and related those repertoires to cytomegalovirus serostatus. Because of strong linkage in the cohort, roughly five DR-DQ haplotypes were treated as single units for association and clustering. In a later genetic analysis, genome-wide SNP genotypes for about 65% of the 666 donors were used, and that subset was treated as a discovery cohort. The study aimed to test whether signatures of past pathogen exposure could be identified by cataloging public T cell receptors. Roughly 300 gigabases of sequencing data and roughly 90 million unique TCR sequences were included in an early release covering several hundred HLA-typed donors. General findings and caveats noted by the study authors: The classifier was reported to diagnose cytomegalovirus status with high specificity and sensitivity in both the original and validation cohorts. Because HLA typing was unavailable for some donors at each locus, only the typed subset was used in association tests. The cohort was sequenced for TCR beta chains only, and without alpha or paired-chain data the features that could be detected were limited. According to a later analysis, TCR association rates differed among HLA loci, with DRB1 alleles showing the most associated TCRs and HLA-C alleles showing the fewest. Assigning TCR associations to individual alleles was difficult when HLA alleles, especially DR and DQ, strongly co-occurred. A later analysis found that HLA-associated TCR beta chains were more clonally expanded and had lower generation probabilities than equally common non-associated chains. The 87-base-pair reads could not distinguish some IMGT-functional V segments, including TRBV6-2 and TRBV6-3, so those segments were excluded. The authors suggested that the approach could potentially be extended to other disease states and immunological phenotypes. In a later analysis, several top co-occurrence clusters were reported to appear linked to parvovirus B19, influenza, CMV and Epstein-Barr virus. A further reported finding was that TCR beta sequences accurately predicted the HLA-A and HLA-B alleles for most subjects in the first cohort. Linkage disequilibrium might explain the correlated functional status among segregating V segments, but an unknown experimental factor could not be ruled out. A cluster of highly shared sequence variants was judged likely to represent a technical artifact of the sequencing pipeline. A total of 150 to 200 TCR beta chains were listed by the study as associated with cytomegalovirus. Broadly in line with IMGT annotations, most TCR beta V segments showed up in productive rearrangements about 87% or about 30% of the time in an earlier analysis of approximately 600 of the donors. At a false discovery rate of 0.05, a later analysis linked 16,951 TCR beta sequences to specific HLA alleles. Most TCR sequences were observed very rarely across donors, whereas some public TCRs were present in many individuals. Compared with the roughly 670-donor mean, donors in an Asian-associated ancestry cluster had fewer N-insertions in productive TCRs, according to a later genetic analysis. A later analysis found that most CMV-associated TCR beta chains appeared HLA-restricted, with HLA associations seemingly driven largely by CMV exposure. In vitro tests confirmed that a few of the cytomegalovirus-associated TCR beta chains recognize cytomegalovirus antigens. A later genetic analysis associated a missense DCLRE1C variant with V-gene and J-gene trimming of TCR beta chains, and an independent cohort replicated the association. The presence/absence analyses assumed that sequencing depth was roughly uniform across donors, and that assumption may not be true. Because counts were too low, approximately 15 rarely observed V segments, including chromosome 9 orphons, were excluded from the earlier analysis of 500 to 700 of the donors. For the cohort, immune exposure information was limited to CMV serostatus.

Library prep was done by the immunoSEQ multiplex PCR assay. A mixture of 60 forward primers for TCR Vbeta segments and 13 reverse primers for TCR Jbeta segments was used in the multiplex PCR. Amplification of the CDR3 region of rearranged TCR beta genes was performed with a multiplex PCR assay on genomic DNA. Amplified TCR beta libraries were sequenced as 87-base-pair reads on the Illumina HiSeq System. Per the authors' processing: Across the 670 or so repertoires, a later analysis counted some 80 million unique TCR beta chains, some 11 million of which were shared by at least two donors. A nearest-neighbor algorithm error-corrected the raw reads and collapsed the reads into unique sequences, merging closely related sequences to remove PCR and sequencing errors. V, D and J gene segments were assigned by aligning CDR3 sequences to IMGT reference sequences. Each retained sequence needed at least a six-nucleotide match to both a V gene segment and a J gene segment. A rearrangement was called productive if the CDR3 had no stop codons and remained in frame with V and J, and every other rearrangement was called non-productive. CDR3 was defined by IMGT convention, running from the second conserved V-encoded cysteine to the conserved J-encoded phenylalanine. In an earlier analysis of around 640 of the donors, sequences lacking an unambiguous match to a single V gene segment were excluded. In an earlier analysis of around 600 of the donors, V segments were called functional above 56.7% productive rearrangements and were called segregating when the between-donor standard deviation exceeded 5%. To diagnose cytomegalovirus status from the catalog of TCR beta chain sequences, a statistical classification framework was built. V and J gene assignment, in a later analysis, came from comparing TCR nucleotide sequences with IMGT/GENE-DB human TR gene sequences. In a later analysis, CDR3 sequences and most-parsimonious VDJ recombination scenarios were assigned using the TCRdist pipeline. A later analysis defined each TCR beta chain by its CDR3 amino acid sequence plus V-gene family, and excluded reads lacking a unique V-gene family. As a way to deal with suspected cross-contamination and a sequencing artifact, a later analysis dropped 450 to 600 nucleotide sequences that were highly shared and had low generation probability. A later analysis calculated a clonal expansion index for each public chain from normalized within-repertoire ranks of inferred template counts. A later analysis computed generation probabilities with a VDJ recombination model fitted to out-of-frame rearrangements, and checked the results against IGoR. In a later analysis, hypergeometric tests were used to score TCR-TCR, TCR-HLA and TCR-CMV co-occurrence, with a repertoire-size bias correction applied to TCR pairs. To estimate false discovery rates, a later analysis permuted the HLA or CMV assignments 20 times. In a later analysis, co-occurring TCRs were grouped using DBSCAN, and TCRdist sequence similarity was added for clustering within HLA-allele-positive subsets. Repertoires with fewer than 30,000 or more than 120,000 public chains, plus five repertoires with anomalous nucleotide sharing, were excluded from co-occurrence clustering. TCRdb took this table from immuneACCESS and kept in-frame rearrangements with V and J called. Such tables lack part of the clones; where checked against another copy, unresolved V genes explain under half of the gap, and the rest is unexplained. That table furnishes V, J and clone size, whereas the DNA furnished D and trimming. The sample has fewer than 250,000 clones on record, 75% to 80% of them singletons. The ten largest clones capture over 2% of the sample.

A note on this clone: Its antigen is not yet known. No base qualities exist here, and no much larger clone lies one base off it.

The cohort consisted of approximately 690 healthy bone marrow donors. Cohort members were all nominally healthy when sampled, although unrecorded immune exposures were likely present. The donor was CMV seropositive and belonged to the group of 250 to 300 seropositive cohort members. Every donor gave a peripheral blood sample, and the peripheral blood mononuclear cells from that sample were used for TCR beta sequencing. Genomic DNA extraction from the blood cell samples was performed with the Qiagen DNeasy Blood Extraction Kit. From its cysteine to its phenylalanine, the CDR3 spans 20 amino acids. Only CDR3 DNA is held: 60 bases, read in frame from base 1. V ends up 4 bases short and J 4 bases short, with an unmatched junction base count of 20. As encoded in the germline V gene, CDR1 is SGHTS while CDR2 is YDEGEE.

The sequence is built from TRBV5-8 and TRBJ2-7; 13 middle bases align to TRBD2. This receptor was taken from a woman younger than 45 in good health and CMV-seropositive. The sequenced sample was PBMCs. This receptor carries the CDR3 CASSPMVASLQGLAGYEQYF. The nucleotide sequence is given as TGTGCCAGCAGCCCGATGGTCGCCAGTCTACAGGGACTAGCGGGGTACGAGCAGTACTTC.